Listed below are T cell receptor beta chains from one sample, sequenced in a study of early T cells in non-severe SARS-CoV-2 infection. TCRdb re-derived calls from the 5' RACE reads in MiXCR, one entry per CDR3 protein. The top ten clones hold roughly 4.8% of a sample with about 77,000 distinct CDR3 sequences, around a tenth of them seen once. The sample comprised whole blood. All receptors derive from an adult who was a healthcare worker with PCR-confirmed SARS-CoV-2 infection or an uninfected control (not recorded which). The CDR3 runs from the conserved cysteine through the conserved F or W. D genes are given only for firm matches. Clone sizes are given selectively: once, few, many, or a class where the clone is expanded.

d_call | j_call | v_call | clone_size | cdr3_nt | cdr3_aa
. | TRBJ2-7 | TRBV19 | many | TGTGCCAGTAGCCTGACAGGATCGGCCTCCTACGAGCAGTACTTC | CASSLTGSASYEQYF
TRBD1 | TRBJ2-1 | TRBV20-1 | many | TGCAGTGCTAGGCGGATTAGGGGACAGGGATCCTACAATGAGCAGTTCTTC | CSARRIRGQGSYNEQFF
. | TRBJ1-1 | TRBV7-2 | . | TGTGCCAGCAGCTTTGGGCCGAACACTGAAGCTTTCTTT | CASSFGPNTEAFF
. | TRBJ1-6 | TRBV6-1 | . | TGTGCCAGCAGTGAACTGGGTGACCTCCACTTT | CASSELGDLHF
TRBD2 | TRBJ2-1 | TRBV5-6 | few | TGTGCCAGCAGCGACCTAGCGGGTGGGGCGGATGAGCAGTTCTTC | CASSDLAGGADEQFF
TRBD2 | TRBJ2-5 | TRBV3-1 | few | TGTGCCAGCAGCCAAGATCGGACTAGCGGTGAGACCCAGTACTTC | CASSQDRTSGETQYF
. | TRBJ1-1 | TRBV5-1 | few | TGCGCCAGCAGCTCTTCCTTGAACACTGAAGCTTTCTTT | CASSSSLNTEAFF
. | TRBJ2-2 | TRBV20-1 | many | TGCAGTGCTATGGTCTCAGCTTGGGGGGAGCTGTTTTTT | CSAMVSAWGELFF
. | TRBJ1-2 | TRBV27 | few | TGTGCCAGCAGCTGGAGGCAGAACTATGGCTACACCTTC | CASSWRQNYGYTF
TRBD1 | TRBJ1-2 | TRBV12-3/TRBV12-4 | few | TGTGCCAGCAGTTTAATGGGGACAGGGGAGAGAGGCTACACCTTC | CASSLMGTGERGYTF
. | TRBJ2-6 | TRBV7-8 | many | TGTGCCAGCAGCTTAGAACAGCTTTTTAGCTCTGGGGCCAACGTCCTGACTTTC | CASSLEQLFSSGANVLTF
. | TRBJ1-1 | TRBV3-1 | many | TGTGCCAGCAGCCAAGTACAGGCACATACTGAAGCTTTCTTT | CASSQVQAHTEAFF
TRBD2 | TRBJ2-2 | TRBV20-1 | medium-sized | TGCAGTGCACGGGAGGTTGGGGACACCGGGGAGCTGTTTTTT | CSAREVGDTGELFF
. | TRBJ2-7 | TRBV7-8 | many | TGTGCCAGCAGCTTAGAGATCGCATCCTACGAGCAGTACTTC | CASSLEIASYEQYF
. | TRBJ2-3 | TRBV11-1 | many | TGTGCCAGCAGCTTAAGTTTTCACGGCACAGATACGCAGTATTTT | CASSLSFHGTDTQYF
. | TRBJ2-5 | TRBV6-5 | many | TGTGCCAGCAGTACACCGCGGGCCCAGTACTTC | CASSTPRAQYF
TRBD2 | TRBJ2-1 | TRBV18 | many | TGTGCCAGCTCACCACTAGTCAGCGGGGGCAAAATTTATGAGCAGTTCTTC | CASSPLVSGGKIYEQFF
. | TRBJ2-3 | TRBV7-9 | few | TGTGCCAGCAGCTCAAGCTACACAGATACGCAGTATTTT | CASSSSYTDTQYF
TRBD2 | TRBJ2-2 | TRBV7-9 | . | TGTGCCAGCAGTCGTAGCGGGCCTTCGAACACCGGGGAGCTGTTTTTT | CASSRSGPSNTGELFF
. | TRBJ2-1 | TRBV7-9 | many | TGTGCCAGCAGCCACTCATCCGAGGGGCATGAGCAGTTCTTC | CASSHSSEGHEQFF
. | TRBJ2-7 | TRBV6-6 | . | TGTGCCAGCAGGGCGGACGCCTCCTACGAGCAGTACTTC | CASRADASYEQYF
. | TRBJ2-5 | TRBV6-1 | few | TGTGCCAGCAGGCCGAGGGAAAAAGGGGGACAACAACAAGAGACCCAGTACTTC | CASRPREKGGQQQETQYF
TRBD2 | TRBJ2-3 | TRBV7-2 | many | TGTGCCAGCAGCTTAGCCAGACTAGCCGGCACAGATACGCAGTATTTT | CASSLARLAGTDTQYF
TRBD1 | TRBJ2-1 | TRBV20-1 | few | TGCAGTGCTAGAGCTCCTTCCGCCGGGACAGGGTACAATGAGCAGTTCTTC | CSARAPSAGTGYNEQFF
. | TRBJ2-7 | TRBV7-8 | few | TGTGCCAGCAGCTTAGCCCAGGGGGGGATATACGAGCAGTACTTC | CASSLAQGGIYEQYF
. | TRBJ1-5 | TRBV6-1 | many | TGTGCCAGCAGTGACGTAATCCGACAGCCCCAGCATTTT | CASSDVIRQPQHF
TRBD1 | TRBJ1-3 | TRBV25-1 | few | TGTGCCAGCAGTGAAACAGGGGCGGGAAACACCATATATTTT | CASSETGAGNTIYF
TRBD1 | TRBJ2-2 | TRBV27 | . | TGTGCCAGCAGTCCCCCCGGACAGGGCTGGAACACCGGGGAGCTGTTTTTT | CASSPPGQGWNTGELFF
. | TRBJ2-1 | TRBV28 | few | TGTGCCAGCAGTCTGAGGGCCTACAATGAGCAGTTCTTC | CASSLRAYNEQFF
. | TRBJ2-1 | TRBV12-3/TRBV12-4 | . | TGTGCCAGCAGCCCCTCAGGGGGGTGGTCCAATGAGCAGTTCTTC | CASSPSGGWSNEQFF
TRBD2 | TRBJ2-5 | TRBV2 | many | TGTGCCAGCAAGAAAAGCGGGGGACAAGAGACCCAGTACTTC | CASKKSGGQETQYF
. | TRBJ1-5 | TRBV4-1 | many | TGCGCCAGCAGCCAAGGAGTGGGGGCGGAGGATAGCAATCAGCCCCAGCATTTT | CASSQGVGAEDSNQPQHF
. | TRBJ2-3 | TRBV7-9 | many | TGTGCCAGCAGCAACCCCGGGGCCCCCCGGTCAGATACGCAGTATTTT | CASSNPGAPRSDTQYF
TRBD1 | TRBJ2-7 | TRBV20-1 | few | TGCAGTGCTAGAGACCCAGGGGGCACGGGTAACGAGCAGTACTTC | CSARDPGGTGNEQYF
TRBD2 | TRBJ2-3 | TRBV27 | . | TGTGCCAGCAGTCTCAATCCCGGGACTAGCGGCACAGATACGCAGTATTTT | CASSLNPGTSGTDTQYF
. | TRBJ2-6 | TRBV7-9 | . | TGTGCCAGCAGCTTAGCTCGGTCAGGATCTGGGGCCAACGTCCTGACTTTC | CASSLARSGSGANVLTF
TRBD2 | TRBJ2-2 | TRBV6-6 | few | TGTGCCACGGGAGCGGGAGGCCCACGACAAGGCGGGGAGCTGTTTTTT | CATGAGGPRQGGELFF
. | TRBJ2-7 | TRBV7-6 | many | TGTGCCAGCAGCTCCACCGCAAGCTACGAGCAGTACTTC | CASSSTASYEQYF
. | TRBJ1-1 | TRBV3-1 | . | TGTGCCAGCAGCCAAGTTGGGGGCACTGAAGCTTTCTTT | CASSQVGGTEAFF
. | TRBJ2-5 | TRBV28 | many | TGTGCCAGCAGTTTATCTCCCGGGCAAGAGACCCAGTACTTC | CASSLSPGQETQYF
. | TRBJ1-6 | TRBV20-1 | many | TGCAGTGTTGCACCCCTCCACTTT | CSVAPLHF
TRBD1 | TRBJ2-7 | TRBV27 | many | TGTGCCAGCAGCCTCAAATCCGGGGACAGGGCCTACGAGCAGTACTTC | CASSLKSGDRAYEQYF
. | TRBJ2-2 | TRBV7-3 | . | TGTGCCAGCTCCCACCTACCGCCCGGGGAGCTGTTTTTT | CASSHLPPGELFF
. | TRBJ2-7 | TRBV28 | many | TGTGCCAGCTTAGGTGGGCAGCTGCCGCCCTACGAGCAGTACTTC | CASLGGQLPPYEQYF
TRBD1 | TRBJ1-6 | TRBV28 | few | TGTGCCAGCACGGACAGGGGGCCCCTCCACTTT | CASTDRGPLHF
. | TRBJ2-2 | TRBV19 | . | TGTACCAGTAGTACCCTAGGGACCGCGAACACCGGGGAGCTGTTTTTT | CTSSTLGTANTGELFF
TRBD2 | TRBJ2-1 | TRBV3-1 | . | TGTGCCAGCAGCCCTACATCCTTCAGCGGGAGCAATGAGCAGTTCTTC | CASSPTSFSGSNEQFF
. | TRBJ2-7 | TRBV25-1 | few | TGTGCCAGCAGTGGACTCCACGAGCAGTACTTC | CASSGLHEQYF
. | TRBJ2-3 | TRBV24-1 | few | TGTGCCACCAGTGGCAACACAGATACGCAGTATTTT | CATSGNTDTQYF
TRBD1 | TRBJ1-5 | TRBV6-1 | few | TGTGCCAGCAAGACAGGGGTGGCAAATCAGCCCCAGCATTTT | CASKTGVANQPQHF
. | TRBJ2-5 | TRBV29-1 | . | TGCAGCGTTCGGGGAACAGAGACCCAGTACTTC | CSVRGTETQYF
. | TRBJ2-3 | TRBV20-1 | few | TGCAGTGCTGGCAGGAGCGGGACAGATACGCAGTATTTT | CSAGRSGTDTQYF
. | TRBJ1-5 | TRBV19 | many | TGTGCCAGTAGCTCACAGTTTGGCAATCAGCCCCAGCATTTT | CASSSQFGNQPQHF
. | TRBJ2-2 | TRBV20-1 | . | TGCAGTGCTAGACCCCCAGACACCGGGGAGCTGTTTTTT | CSARPPDTGELFF
. | TRBJ2-1 | TRBV7-2 | many | TGTGCCAGCAGCTTAGCTGGGAGTTCCTACAATGAGCAGTTCTTC | CASSLAGSSYNEQFF
TRBD2 | TRBJ2-7 | TRBV7-2 | . | TGTGCCAGCAGCCGGGACTATATGTACTACGAGCAGTACTTC | CASSRDYMYYEQYF
TRBD2 | TRBJ2-7 | TRBV20-1 | many | TGCAGTGCTGAAGATCCGCGCGGGGGTTCCTACGAGCAGTACTTC | CSAEDPRGGSYEQYF
. | TRBJ1-2 | TRBV28 | many | TGTGCCAGCAGTTTCACGACTAACTATGGCTACACCTTC | CASSFTTNYGYTF
. | TRBJ2-1 | TRBV28 | . | TGTGCCAGCAATCAACAGGGTATCCATGAGCAGTTCTTC | CASNQQGIHEQFF